Following are 9 T cell receptor beta chains from one sample sequenced in a study of CD8 T cells in ankylosing spondylitis. Overall study findings and caveats: Seemingly characteristic of ankylosing spondylitis blood was a TCR beta motif consisting of fewer than 10 highly homologous variants.

The antigens for these receptors are not known. In TCRdb, the 5' RACE reads were re-called with MiXCR into one record per CDR3 protein. The table has about 540,000 distinct CDR3 sequences, about 13% seen once. Sequenced material: blood, either unsorted or a sorted T cell fraction (not recorded which). These receptors were collected from a male donor with ankylosing spondylitis.

This clonotype occurred a few times. The chain joins TRBV6-1 to TRBJ2-3, with 10 bases fitting TRBD2. The germline V gene has CDR1 MNHNS and CDR2 SASEGT. This CDR3 is 15 amino acids long. Trimming at V came to 6 bases and at J to 6 bases, leaving 9 bases not matched to a gene. The CDR3: CASRSAGGPRDTQYF. The CDR3 region has the DNA TGTGCCAGCAGGTCAGCGGGAGGGCCCAGGGATACGCAGTATTTT.

This clonotype was seen more than once but under ten times. V is TRBV5-1 and J is TRBJ1-4; D unclear. The CDR3 is 13 residues long. Trimming removed 4 bases at V and 5 bases at J, with 9 bases between. Germline CDR1 is SGHRS and CDR2 is YFSETQ. CDR3 DNA sequence: TGCGCCAGCAGCCGCATCTCGAATGAAAAACTGTTTTTT. Protein product: CASSRISNEKLFF.

This clonotype was seen more than once but under ten times. The chain links TRBV4-2 to TRBJ1-4; no definite D call. From germline, CDR1 is LGHNA and CDR2 YNFKEQ. The V end lost 0 bases, the J end lost 3 bases, and 8 bases lay between the germline ends. This CDR3 is built from 15 residues. Here the CDR3 DNA reads TGTGCCAGCAGCCAAGAAACGATGGCTAATGAAAAACTGTTTTTT. Residues: CASSQETMANEKLFF.

The chain employs TRBV28 and TRBJ2-7; TRBD1 aligns across 9 bases. Germline V lookup: CDR1 MDHEN, CDR2 SYDVKM. This CDR3 region has 14 residues. Losses at the gene ends were 7 bases for V and 3 bases for J; bases not matched to a gene: 7. The CDR3 sequence: CASIARTGVYEQYV. DNA for the CDR3: TGTGCCAGCATCGCTCGGACAGGGGTCTACGAGCAGTACGTC.

The V and J genes are TRBV11-2 and TRBJ1-4; perhaps TRBD1 as D (6 bases). The V gene lost 4 bases and the J gene lost 6 bases, with 12 bases spanning the gap. The CDR3 contains 14 residues. CDR1 and CDR2 from the germline V gene are SGHAT and FQNNGV. For the CDR3, the DNA is TGTGCCAGCAGCTCACAACAGGGATATGAAAAACTGTTTTTT. This gives the protein CASSSQQGYEKLFF.

The chain couples TRBV21-1 to TRBJ2-1. TRBV21-1 is tagged as a pseudogene. The CDR3 spans 16 residues. CDR3 DNA: TGTGCCAGCAACGTTTTAACAGTGTGGATCGGATATGAGCAGTTCTTC. Translating gives CASNVLTVWIGYEQFF.

Only a few counts were recorded for this clonotype. The chain carries TRBV29-1 and TRBJ2-1; 8 nucleotides align to TRBD1. J lost 3 bases, V lost 7 bases, and 8 bases had no gene match. This CDR3 spans 14 amino acids. The germline V gene encodes CDR1 SQVTM and CDR2 ANQGSEA. In nucleotides, the CDR3 is TGCAGCGGTCGGACAGGGTCAAGCTACAATGAGCAGTTCTTC. Translated: CSGRTGSSYNEQFF.

This clonotype occurred a few times. The chain is built from TRBV7-6 and TRBJ1-5, with 11 nucleotides matching TRBD1. The CDR3 has 15 residues. V lost 2 bases and J lost 6; bases outside the gene matches: 3. Germline CDR1 and CDR2: SGHVS and FNYEAQ. CDR3 protein: CASSLSGTGGQPQHF. CDR3 in DNA: TGTGCCAGCAGCTTATCTGGGACAGGGGGTCAGCCCCAGCATTTT. The complete variable domain, with remaining parts taken from reference TRBV7-6 and TRBJ1-5, reads GAGVSQSPRYKVTKRGQDVALRCDPISGHVSLYWYRQALGQGPEFLTYFNYEAQQDKSGLPNDRFSAERPEGSISTLTIQRTEQRDSAMYRCASSLSGTGGQPQHFGDGTRLSIL.

This clonotype turned up a few times. This rearrangement joins TRBV5-1 to TRBJ2-5, with 7 bases identical to TRBD2. CDR1 is SGHRS and CDR2 is YFSETQ in the germline V gene. This CDR3 is 13 amino acids long. Trimming cost V 0 bases and J 13 bases; bases outside gene matches: 9. The CDR3 reads CASSLDWGRDLYF. CDR3 DNA: TGCGCCAGCAGCTTGGACTGGGGGAGGGATTTGTACTTC.